This TCR beta chain was sequenced for a study of T cell responses to AZD1222 COVID-19 vaccine. Measured with immunoSEQ multiplex PCR; TCRdb has only the in-frame clones, and not every one. The sample holds some 97,000 clones, 85% to 90% seen once. The CDR3 is made up of 13 amino acids. The germline CDR1 and CDR2 sequences are SQVTM and ANQGSEA. V lost 4 bases and J 3 bases, leaving 13 bases between the germline ends. Study results and limitations: The breadth and depth of Spike-specific TCRs increased once two AZD1222 doses had been given. Repertoire samples came only from after the peak T cell response.

On this clone: Its specificity is unknown.

The receptor comes from an adult in good health. The sample consisted of peripheral blood, taken on day 0 of AZD1222 vaccination. The rearrangement uses TRBV29-1 and TRBJ2-7; a possible D gene is TRBD1 (5 bases). DNA of the CDR3: TGCAGCGTTGTTCAGGGTTCTAACTACGAGCAGTACTTC. Its protein product is CSVVQGSNYEQYF.